This T cell receptor (beta chain) was sequenced in a study of T cell responses to AZD1222 COVID-19 vaccine. Study at large: Both about-4-week and about-12-week second-dose recipients were combined.

This table comes from immunoSEQ multiplex PCR, and its TCRdb copy is limited to in-frame clones, with some not included. The sample carries around 140,000 clones, around nine tenths recorded once. The specimen comprised peripheral blood, sampled on day 0 of AZD1222 vaccination. The receptor was derived from an adult in good health.

Here the CDR3 reads CASSEGQYYGYTF. In nucleotides, the CDR3 is TGTGCCAGCAGTGAAGGGCAGTACTATGGCTACACCTTC. The V and J genes are TRBV6-1 and TRBJ1-2; D gene ambiguous. The CDR3 is 13 residues long. V lost 1 base and J 3 bases, leaving 6 bases between the germline ends. Germline CDR1 is MNHNS and CDR2 is SASEGT.